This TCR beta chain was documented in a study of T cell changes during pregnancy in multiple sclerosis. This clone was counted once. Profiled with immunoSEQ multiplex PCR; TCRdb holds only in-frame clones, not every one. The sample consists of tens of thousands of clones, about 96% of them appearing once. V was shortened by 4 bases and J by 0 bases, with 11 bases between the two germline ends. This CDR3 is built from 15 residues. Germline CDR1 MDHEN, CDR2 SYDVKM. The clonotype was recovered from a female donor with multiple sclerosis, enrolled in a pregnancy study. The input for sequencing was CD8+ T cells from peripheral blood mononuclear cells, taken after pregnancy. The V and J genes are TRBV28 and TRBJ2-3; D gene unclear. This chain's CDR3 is CASSSVKASTDTQYF. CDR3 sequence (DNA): TGTGCCAGCAGTTCCGTGAAAGCTAGCACAGATACGCAGTATTTT.